This TCR beta chain was identified during a study of blood T cell repertoires in COVID-19. For the study at large: The United States, Italy and Spain provided the acute and convalescent COVID-19 samples. Nucleic acid was either cDNA or gDNA, and it came from T cells, B-cell-depleted T cells, or PBMCs.

TCRdb's table, derived via immunoSEQ multiplex PCR, lists solely in-frame clones and lacks some. The profile shows under 450,000 clones, about 90% of them singletons. The germline V and J ends were trimmed by 8 bases and 2 bases, with 7 bases remaining between them. The V gene's germline CDR1 is LGHNT and CDR2 FRNRAP. The CDR3 is 12 amino acids. The sample comprised PBMCs or T cells enriched from blood (not recorded which). The chain is built from TRBV12-5 and TRBJ1-5; D call uncertain. The TCR sequence derives from a woman aged 25 to 45 who had recovered from COVID-19. The DNA for the CDR3 is TGTGCTAGTTGCCAGGGCAATCAGCCCCAGCATTTT. Encoded protein: CASCQGNQPQHF.